The sample holds one count of the clone carrying this T cell receptor beta chain. In the original analysis: Estimation of nucleated cell counts was performed using reference gene primer amplification. Generated by immunoSEQ multiplex PCR, the TCRdb table keeps only in-frame clones and is missing some. That table furnishes V, J and clone size, whereas the DNA furnished D and trimming. The data contain roughly 81,000 clones, 91% of them singletons. This sample was taken from a study of blood T cell repertoires in COVID-19. Study overall: The study drew acute and convalescent COVID-19 samples from the United States, Italy and Spain. In each case, the material was cDNA or gDNA derived from T cells, B-cell-depleted T cells, or PBMCs.

Germline loops: CDR1 MNHEY, CDR2 SMNVEV (reference sequence). The CDR3 contains 15 residues. Deletions cut 5 bases from V and 5 bases from J, with 15 bases between. This chain uses TRBV27 with TRBJ2-2; D not certain. The sequence was obtained from a woman in her fifties or sixties in a cohort sampled during active COVID-19. Source material: peripheral blood. CDR3 nucleotides: TGTGCCAGCAGTCCCACCCCGGTGGTGACCGGGGAGCTGTTTTTT. Protein: CASSPTPVVTGELFF.